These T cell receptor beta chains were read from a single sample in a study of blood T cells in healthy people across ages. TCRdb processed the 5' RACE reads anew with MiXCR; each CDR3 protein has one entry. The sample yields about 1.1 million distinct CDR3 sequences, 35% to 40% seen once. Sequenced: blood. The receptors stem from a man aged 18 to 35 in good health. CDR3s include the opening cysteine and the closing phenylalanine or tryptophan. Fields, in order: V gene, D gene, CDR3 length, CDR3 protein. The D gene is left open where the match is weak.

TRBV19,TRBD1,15,CASSIGTGTGTEAFF
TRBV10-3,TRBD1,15,CAISADRESTGELFF
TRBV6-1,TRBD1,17,CASSPFWTGGGTDTQYF
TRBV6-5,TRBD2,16,CASSRPGLADTDTQYF
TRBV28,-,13,CASKDSPNYGYTF
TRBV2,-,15,CASRKTLWDTDTQYF
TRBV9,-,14,CASSVEADYQPQHF
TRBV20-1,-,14,CSASPDTFSYERYF
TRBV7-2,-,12,CASSLVYSEAFF
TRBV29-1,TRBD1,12,CSVGTGHNEQFF
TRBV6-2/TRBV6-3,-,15,CASSYPADMNQPQHF
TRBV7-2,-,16,CASSLAVTWQGHGYTF
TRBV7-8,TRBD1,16,CASIRPGQGTINEQFF
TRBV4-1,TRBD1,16,CASTPDPDRGSNEQFF
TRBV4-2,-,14,CASSQETSPTEAFF
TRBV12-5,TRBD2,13,CASGLVGGGEQFF
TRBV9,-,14,CASSAGTASYEQFF
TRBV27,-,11,CASSPDSAQHF
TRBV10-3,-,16,CAISDRGEKGTDTQYF
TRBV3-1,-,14,CASSPFVGDTEAFF
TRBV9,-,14,CASSRQDPQETQYF
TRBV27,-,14,CASSLKDLGNEQFF
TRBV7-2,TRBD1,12,CASSRSRDSEFF
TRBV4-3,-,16,CASSQEDRISTDTQYF
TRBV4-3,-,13,CASSTRAANGYTF
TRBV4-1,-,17,CASSQLPRISGANVPTF
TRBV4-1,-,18,CASSQRGSSRQPYNEQFF
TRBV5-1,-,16,CASSLAGTPDGKEQFF
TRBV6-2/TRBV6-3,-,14,CASTRDGTYNEQYF
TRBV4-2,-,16,CASSRSRDLLVDGYTF